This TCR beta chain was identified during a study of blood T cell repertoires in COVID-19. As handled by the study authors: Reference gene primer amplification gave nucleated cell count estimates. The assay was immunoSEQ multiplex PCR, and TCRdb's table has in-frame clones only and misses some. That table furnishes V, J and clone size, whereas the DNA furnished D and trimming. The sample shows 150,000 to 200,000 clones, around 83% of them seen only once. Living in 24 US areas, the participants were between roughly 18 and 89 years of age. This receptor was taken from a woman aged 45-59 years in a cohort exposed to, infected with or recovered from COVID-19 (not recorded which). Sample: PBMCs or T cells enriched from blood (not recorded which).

The DNA for the CDR3 is TGTGCCAGCAGTACACTTGCGGGGGGGGACGGAGGTACGCAGTATTTT. Amino acids: CASSTLAGGDGGTQYF. The chain links TRBV6-2 or TRBV6-3 to TRBJ2-3; TRBD2 matches at 9 bases. Trimming took 5 bases from V and 8 from J; bases not matched to a gene: 14. Germline CDR1 MNHEY, CDR2 SVGEGT. The CDR3 has 16 amino acids.